The 6 T cell receptor beta chains presented below share a single source sample, sequenced in a study of cytomegalovirus exposure and HLA in healthy donors. Vbeta (60) and Jbeta (13) primers were used in the PCR. Clones were read by immunoSEQ multiplex PCR, and TCRdb kept only the in-frame ones, dropping some. The sample contains 150,000 to 200,000 clones, approximately 85% of which appear only once. Sequences were obtained from PBMCs. These receptors were collected from a woman between 45 and 65 years old in good health and CMV-seronegative.

V gene TRBV5-8 combines with J gene TRBJ2-1, with a weak D call TRBD2 (5 bases). This CDR3 is built from 11 residues. Germline V gene data show CDR1 as SGHTS and CDR2 as YDEGEE. Trimming removed 1 base from V and 12 bases from J, with 8 bases in between. The CDR3 protein is CASSLIRGQFF. The CDR3 DNA sequence: TGTGCCAGCAGCTTGATTCGGGGGCAGTTCTTC.

The chain employs TRBV28 and TRBJ2-6, with D perhaps TRBD1 (6 bases). The germline V and J ends were trimmed by 7 bases and 18 bases, with 16 bases remaining between them. This CDR3 is built from 11 residues. Germline V gene data show CDR1 as MDHEN and CDR2 as SYDVKM. CDR3 sequence reads: CASTPRTDWTF. CDR3 coding DNA: TGTGCCAGCACCCCTCGGACAGACTGGACTTTC.

The CDR3 spells CASRRGRVSGNTIYF. The CDR3, as DNA: TGTGCCAGCAGACGAGGCAGGGTGTCGGGAAACACCATATATTTT. The chain recombines TRBV28 with TRBJ1-3; the D gene is possibly TRBD1 (5 bases). Germline CDR1 MDHEN, CDR2 SYDVKM. Trimming stripped 6 bases from V and 4 bases from J, with 16 bases between. The CDR3 is 15 residues long.

The DNA of the CDR3 is TGCAGCGCGTGGACAGGGGGCTCCTACAATGAGCAGTTCTTC. It is translated as CSAWTGGSYNEQFF. This chain uses TRBV29-1 with TRBJ2-1, with TRBD1 matching over 10 bases. This CDR3 region has 14 residues. Germline CDR1 SQVTM, CDR2 ANQGSEA. After removal of 7 bases from V and 0 bases from J, the junction contained 3 bases not matched to a gene.

V is TRBV28 and J is TRBJ1-2; the match to TRBD1 covers 7 bases. This CDR3 has 14 residues. CDR1 and CDR2 from the germline V gene are MDHEN and SYDVKM. Trimming took 2 bases from V and 4 from J; bases not matched to a gene: 4. DNA of the CDR3: TGTGCCAGCAGTTTACAACAGGGGCCCTATGGCTACACCTTC. It encodes CASSLQQGPYGYTF.

This sequence joins TRBV27 and TRBJ2-7, with 7 bases identical to TRBD1. Unmatched junction bases numbered 5, after V lost 2 bases and J lost 7 bases. Germline V gene sequence: CDR1 MNHEY, CDR2 SMNVEV (reference sequence). This CDR3 spans 13 amino acids. This CDR3 is CASSLGQAWEQYF. The CDR3 DNA reads TGTGCCAGCAGTTTAGGACAGGCCTGGGAGCAGTACTTC.